This TCR beta chain was captured by sequencing in a study of cytomegalovirus exposure and HLA in healthy donors. Study results and limitations: Cytomegalovirus status, reportedly, was diagnosed with high specificity and sensitivity by the classifier. Most of the CMV-associated TCR beta chains (in a later analysis) appeared to be HLA-restricted. Analysis was performed later, and it showed HLA-associated TCR beta chains to be more clonally expanded than equally common others. Researchers reportedly found TCR beta sequences accurately predicted most subjects' HLA-A and HLA-B alleles.

Worth noting for this clone: No antigen is known for it.

Primers: 60 Vbeta forward and 13 Jbeta reverse. Sequenced by immunoSEQ multiplex PCR; TCRdb stores in-frame clones only, minus some. The sample holds roughly 200,000 clones; 76% are singletons and the top ten take about 0.63%. The CDR3 totals 18 residues. V lost 6 bases, J lost 1 base, and 22 bases lay in between. CDR1 and CDR2 from the germline V gene are MRHNA and SNTAGT. Sequencing used PBMCs. This chain joins TRBV6-4 and TRBJ1-5, with D perhaps matching TRBD1 (5 bases). The clonotype was recovered from a young man in good health and CMV-seronegative. In DNA, the CDR3 is TGTGCCAGCAGCATGGGAGGGGCTAACGAGGCGAGCAATCAGCCCCAGCATTTT. It codes for CASSMGGANEASNQPQHF.